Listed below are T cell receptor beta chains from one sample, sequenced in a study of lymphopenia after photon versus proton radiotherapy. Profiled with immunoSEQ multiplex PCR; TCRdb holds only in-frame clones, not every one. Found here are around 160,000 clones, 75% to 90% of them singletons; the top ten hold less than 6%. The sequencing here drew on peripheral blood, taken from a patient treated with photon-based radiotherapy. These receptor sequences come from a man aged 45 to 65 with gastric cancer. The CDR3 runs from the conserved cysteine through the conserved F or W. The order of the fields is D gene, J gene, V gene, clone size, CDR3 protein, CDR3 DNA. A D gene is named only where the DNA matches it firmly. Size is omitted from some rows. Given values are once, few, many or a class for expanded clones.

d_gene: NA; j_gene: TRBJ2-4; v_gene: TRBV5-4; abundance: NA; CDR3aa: CASSELSSIQYF; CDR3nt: TGTGCCAGCAGCGAACTTAGCAGCATTCAGTACTTC
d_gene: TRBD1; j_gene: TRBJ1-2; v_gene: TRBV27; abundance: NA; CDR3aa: CASSPLTGNYGYTF; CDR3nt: TGTGCCAGCAGTCCACTGACAGGGAACTATGGCTACACCTTC
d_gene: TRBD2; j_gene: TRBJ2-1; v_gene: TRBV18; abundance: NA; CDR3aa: CASSPLLAGGKEGEQFF; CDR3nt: TGTGCCAGCTCACCGCTCCTGGCGGGAGGGAAAGAGGGTGAGCAGTTCTTC
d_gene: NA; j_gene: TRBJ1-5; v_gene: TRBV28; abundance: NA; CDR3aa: CASSNGGNGNQPQHF; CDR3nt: TGTGCCAGCAGTAATGGGGGGAATGGCAATCAGCCCCAGCATTTT
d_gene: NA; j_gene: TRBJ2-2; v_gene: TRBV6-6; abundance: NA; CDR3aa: CASSYSSGAGELFF; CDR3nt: TGTGCCAGCAGTTACTCATCGGGGGCCGGGGAGCTGTTTTTT
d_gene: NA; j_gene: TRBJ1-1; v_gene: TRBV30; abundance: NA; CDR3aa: CAWTLGASNTEAFF; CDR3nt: TGTGCCTGGACCCTGGGAGCAAGTAACACTGAAGCTTTCTTT
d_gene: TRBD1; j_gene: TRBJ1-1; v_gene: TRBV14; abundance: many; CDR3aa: CASRGQGDELNTEAFF; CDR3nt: TGTGCCAGCAGGGGGCAGGGGGACGAACTGAACACTGAAGCTTTCTTT
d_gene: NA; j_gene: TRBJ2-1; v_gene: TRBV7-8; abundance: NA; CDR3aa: CASSLEAYTFSYNEQFF; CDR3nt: TGTGCCAGCAGCTTAGAAGCGTATACCTTCTCCTACAATGAGCAGTTCTTC
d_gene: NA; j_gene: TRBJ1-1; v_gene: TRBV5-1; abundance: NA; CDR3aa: CASSLTPLNTEAFF; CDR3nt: TGCGCCAGCAGCTTGACACCTTTGAACACTGAAGCTTTCTTT
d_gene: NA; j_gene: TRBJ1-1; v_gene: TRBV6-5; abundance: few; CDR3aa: CASSYHRAANTEAFF; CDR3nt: TGTGCCAGCAGTTACCACAGGGCGGCGAACACTGAAGCTTTCTTT
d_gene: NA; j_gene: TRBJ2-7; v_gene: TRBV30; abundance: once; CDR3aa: CAWSPGWPSSYEQYF; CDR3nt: TGTGCCTGGAGTCCGGGTTGGCCTAGCTCCTACGAGCAGTACTTC
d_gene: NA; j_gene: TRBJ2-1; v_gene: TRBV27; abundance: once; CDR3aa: CASVPEEGSYNEQFF; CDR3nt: TGTGCCAGCGTCCCGGAAGAGGGGTCCTACAATGAGCAGTTCTTC
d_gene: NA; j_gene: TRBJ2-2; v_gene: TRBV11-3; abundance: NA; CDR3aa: CASSLGRRSGELFF; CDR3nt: TGTGCCAGCAGCTTAGGCAGAAGGTCCGGGGAGCTGTTTTTT
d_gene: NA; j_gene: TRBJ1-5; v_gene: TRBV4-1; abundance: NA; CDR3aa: CASSQDLGGSHQPQHF; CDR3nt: TGCGCCAGCAGCCAAGATCTTGGAGGGAGCCATCAGCCCCAGCATTTT
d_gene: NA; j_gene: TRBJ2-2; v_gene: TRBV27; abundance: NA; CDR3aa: CASSLSDSYTGELFF; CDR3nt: TGTGCCAGCAGTTTATCGGACTCCTACACCGGGGAGCTGTTTTTT
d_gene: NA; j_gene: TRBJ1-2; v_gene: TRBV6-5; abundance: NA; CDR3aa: CASSTGNYGYTF; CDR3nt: TGTGCCAGCAGTACAGGGAACTATGGCTACACCTTC
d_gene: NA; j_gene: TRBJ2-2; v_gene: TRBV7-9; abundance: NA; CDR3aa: CASSYGQPRGTGELFF; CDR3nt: TGTGCCAGCAGCTACGGACAGCCTCGAGGCACCGGGGAGCTGTTTTTT
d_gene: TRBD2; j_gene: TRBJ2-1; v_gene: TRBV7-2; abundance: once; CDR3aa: CASSLAGGVNEQFF; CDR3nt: TGTGCCAGCAGCCTAGCGGGAGGGGTCAATGAGCAGTTCTTC
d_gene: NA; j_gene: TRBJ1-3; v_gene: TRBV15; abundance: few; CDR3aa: CATSAPLGNTIYF; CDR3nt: TGTGCCACCAGCGCCCCACTCGGAAACACCATATATTTT
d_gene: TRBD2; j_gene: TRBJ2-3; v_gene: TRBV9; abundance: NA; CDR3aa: CASSHRWGLASDTQYF; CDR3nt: TGTGCCAGCAGCCACCGGTGGGGACTAGCTTCAGATACGCAGTATTTT
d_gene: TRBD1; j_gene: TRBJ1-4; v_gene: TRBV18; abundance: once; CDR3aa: CASSRGTGANEKLFF; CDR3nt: TGTGCCAGCTCACGGGGGACAGGGGCGAATGAAAAACTGTTTTTT
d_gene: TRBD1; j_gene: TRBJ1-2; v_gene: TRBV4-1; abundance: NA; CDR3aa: CASSQAGTGGGYTF; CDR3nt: TGCGCCAGCAGCCAAGCTGGGACAGGCGGAGGATACACCTTC
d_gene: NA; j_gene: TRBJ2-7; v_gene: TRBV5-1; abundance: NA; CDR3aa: CASSLGGVGDEQYF; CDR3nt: TGCGCCAGCAGCTTGGGGGGCGTCGGAGACGAGCAGTACTTC
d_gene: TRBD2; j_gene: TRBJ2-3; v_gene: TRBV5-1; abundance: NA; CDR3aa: CASSSPGLAGGDTQYF; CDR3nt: TGCGCCAGCAGCTCCCCGGGACTAGCGGGAGGAGATACGCAGTATTTT
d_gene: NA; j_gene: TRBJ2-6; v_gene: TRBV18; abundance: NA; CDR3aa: CASSPSGSGANVLTF; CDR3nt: TGTGCCAGCTCACCATCAGGGTCCGGGGCCAACGTCCTGACTTTC
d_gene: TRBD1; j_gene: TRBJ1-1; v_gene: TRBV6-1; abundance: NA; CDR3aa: CASNGGGGSTEAFF; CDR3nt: TGTGCCAGCAACGGAGGGGGCGGGAGCACTGAAGCTTTCTTT
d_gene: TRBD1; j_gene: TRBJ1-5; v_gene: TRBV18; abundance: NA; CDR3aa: CASSPGTGPNQPQHF; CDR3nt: TGTGCCAGCTCACCGGGGACAGGGCCTAATCAGCCCCAGCATTTT
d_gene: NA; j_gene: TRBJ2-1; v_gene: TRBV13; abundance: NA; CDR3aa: CASSLSGKKGEQFF; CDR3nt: TGTGCCAGCAGCTTAAGTGGGAAGAAAGGTGAGCAGTTCTTC
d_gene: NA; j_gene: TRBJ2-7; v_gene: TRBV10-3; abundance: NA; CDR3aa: CAISGGQRDNEQYF; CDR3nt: TGTGCCATCAGTGGAGGACAACGGGACAACGAGCAGTACTTC
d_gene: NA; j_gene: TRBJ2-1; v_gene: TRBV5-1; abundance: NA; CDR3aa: CASSLAERYNEQFF; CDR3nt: TGCGCCAGCAGCTTGGCCGAACGTTACAATGAGCAGTTCTTC
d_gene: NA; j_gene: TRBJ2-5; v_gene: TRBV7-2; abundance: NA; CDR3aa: CASSLWGSETQYF; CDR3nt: TGTGCCAGCAGCTTATGGGGGAGCGAGACCCAGTACTTC
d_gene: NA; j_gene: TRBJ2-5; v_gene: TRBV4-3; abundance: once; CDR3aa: CASSQGSNRGGAETQYF; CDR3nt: TGCGCCAGCAGCCAAGGCTCGAACAGGGGGGGCGCGGAGACCCAGTACTTC
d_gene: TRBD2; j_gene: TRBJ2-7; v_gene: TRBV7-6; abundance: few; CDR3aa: CASSFGTGGTYEQYF; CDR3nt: TGTGCCAGCAGCTTCGGGACCGGGGGGACCTACGAGCAGTACTTC
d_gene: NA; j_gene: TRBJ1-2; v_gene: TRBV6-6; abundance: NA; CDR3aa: CASSYSTFNYGYTF; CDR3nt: TGTGCCAGCAGTTACTCGACATTTAACTATGGCTACACCTTC
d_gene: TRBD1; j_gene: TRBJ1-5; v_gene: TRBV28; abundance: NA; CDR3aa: CASSSGQLGNQPQHF; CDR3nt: TGTGCCAGCAGCTCGGGACAGCTCGGGAATCAGCCCCAGCATTTT
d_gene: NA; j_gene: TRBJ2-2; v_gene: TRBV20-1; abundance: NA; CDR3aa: CSARAPGELFF; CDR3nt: TGCAGTGCTAGAGCACCCGGGGAGCTGTTTTTT
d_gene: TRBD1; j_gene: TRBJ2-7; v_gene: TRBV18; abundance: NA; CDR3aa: CASSPGQASYEQYF; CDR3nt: TGTGCCAGCTCACCGGGACAGGCCTCCTACGAGCAGTACTTC
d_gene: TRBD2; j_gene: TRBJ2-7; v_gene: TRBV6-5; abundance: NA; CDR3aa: CASSYFSGDGLREQYF; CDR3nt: TGTGCCAGCAGTTACTTTAGCGGGGACGGTCTACGAGAACAGTACTTC
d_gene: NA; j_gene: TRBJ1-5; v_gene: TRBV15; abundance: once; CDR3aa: CATSPAYGGHSNQPQHF; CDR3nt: TGTGCCACCAGCCCGGCCTATGGAGGGCATAGCAATCAGCCCCAGCATTTT
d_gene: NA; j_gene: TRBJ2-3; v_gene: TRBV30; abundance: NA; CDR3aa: CALSEGGAADTQYF; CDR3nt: TGTGCCCTATCTGAGGGGGGGGCGGCAGATACGCAGTATTTT
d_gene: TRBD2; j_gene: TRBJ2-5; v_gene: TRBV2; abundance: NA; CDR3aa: CASRLAGVQGETQYF; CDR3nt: TGTGCCAGCAGGCTAGCGGGGGTTCAGGGGGAGACCCAGTACTTC
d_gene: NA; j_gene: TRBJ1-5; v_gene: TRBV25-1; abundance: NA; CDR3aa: CASSLGKGNQPQHF; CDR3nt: TGTGCCAGCAGTCTCGGGAAGGGCAATCAGCCCCAGCATTTT
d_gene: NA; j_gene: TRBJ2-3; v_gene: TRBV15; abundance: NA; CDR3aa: CATSRFTGDTQYF; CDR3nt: TGTGCCACCAGCAGGTTTACGGGGGATACGCAGTATTTT
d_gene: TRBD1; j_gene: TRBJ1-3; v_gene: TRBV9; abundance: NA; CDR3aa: CASSDDDRVGNTIYF; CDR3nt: TGTGCCAGCAGCGACGATGACAGGGTGGGGAACACCATATATTTT
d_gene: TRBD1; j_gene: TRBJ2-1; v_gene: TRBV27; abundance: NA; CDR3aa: CASSSRRGTGGYGGNYNEQFF; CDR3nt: TGTGCCAGCAGTTCACGTCGAGGGACAGGGGGATACGGGGGGAACTACAATGAGCAGTTCTTC
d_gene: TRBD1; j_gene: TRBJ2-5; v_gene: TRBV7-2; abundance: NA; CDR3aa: CASSFTGTGGQETQYF; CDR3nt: TGTGCCAGCAGCTTCACCGGGACAGGGGGCCAAGAGACCCAGTACTTC
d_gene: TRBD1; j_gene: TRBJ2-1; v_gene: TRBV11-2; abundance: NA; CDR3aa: CASSLEGGTGPYNEQFF; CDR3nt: TGTGCCAGCAGCTTAGAGGGTGGGACAGGGCCATACAATGAGCAGTTCTTC
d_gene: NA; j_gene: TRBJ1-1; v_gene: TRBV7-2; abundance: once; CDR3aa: CASSPRGVNTEAFF; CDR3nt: TGTGCCAGCAGCCCCAGGGGAGTGAACACTGAAGCTTTCTTT
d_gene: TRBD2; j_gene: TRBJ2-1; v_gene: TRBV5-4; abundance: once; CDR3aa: CASSFGLADNEQFF; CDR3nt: TGTGCCAGCAGCTTTGGTCTAGCGGACAATGAGCAGTTCTTC
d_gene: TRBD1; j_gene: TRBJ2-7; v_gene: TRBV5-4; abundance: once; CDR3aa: CASSQDRGPTYEQYF; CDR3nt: TGTGCCAGCAGCCAGGACAGGGGCCCCACCTACGAGCAGTACTTC
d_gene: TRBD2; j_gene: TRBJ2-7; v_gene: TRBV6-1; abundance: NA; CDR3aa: CASRDSGTSSYEQYF; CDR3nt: TGTGCCAGCAGGGACTCCGGGACTAGCAGCTACGAGCAGTACTTC
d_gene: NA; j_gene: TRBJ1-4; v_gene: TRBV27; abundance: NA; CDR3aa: CASSPYRVFF; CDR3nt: TGTGCCAGCAGTCCCTATAGGGTATTTTTT
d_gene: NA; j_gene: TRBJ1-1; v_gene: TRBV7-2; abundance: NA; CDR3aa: CASSPPGGFRLIFF; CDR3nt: TGTGCCAGCAGCCCCCCAGGAGGGTTCCGACTTATTTTCTTT
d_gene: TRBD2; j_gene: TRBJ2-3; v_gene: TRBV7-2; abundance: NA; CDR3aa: CASSLSTSGRSDTQYF; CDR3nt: TGTGCCAGCAGCTTAAGCACTAGCGGGAGATCAGATACGCAGTATTTT
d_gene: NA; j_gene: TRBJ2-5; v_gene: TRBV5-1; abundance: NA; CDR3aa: CASSFNGRETQYF; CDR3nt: TGCGCCAGCAGCTTTAACGGGCGAGAGACCCAGTACTTC
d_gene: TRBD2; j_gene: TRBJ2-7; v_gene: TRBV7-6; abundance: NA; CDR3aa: CASSYAGGPNEQYF; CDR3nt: TGTGCCAGCAGCTACGCGGGAGGGCCTAACGAGCAGTACTTC
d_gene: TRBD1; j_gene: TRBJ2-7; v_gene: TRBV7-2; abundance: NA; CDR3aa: CASSQRQGVVGEQYF; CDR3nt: TGTGCCAGCAGCCAACGACAGGGGGTGGTAGGGGAGCAGTACTTC
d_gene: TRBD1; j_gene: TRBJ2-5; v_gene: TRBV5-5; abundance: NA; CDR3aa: CASSYRGLREETQYF; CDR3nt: TGTGCCAGCAGCTATAGGGGGCTCAGGGAAGAGACCCAGTACTTC
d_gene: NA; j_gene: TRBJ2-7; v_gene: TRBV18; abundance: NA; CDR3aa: CASSPLGLGHEQYF; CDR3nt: TGTGCCAGCTCACCTCTGGGGCTGGGGCACGAGCAGTACTTC